This T cell receptor beta chain was sequenced for a study of blood T cell repertoires in COVID-19. Study context: The samples span acute and convalescent COVID-19 from the United States, Italy and Spain.

CDR3 length: 17 amino acids. CDR1 is SGDLS, CDR2 YYNGEE, per germline. Trimming shortened V by 3 bases and J by 2 bases, and 20 bases separated the two germline ends. As handled by the study authors: Researchers report that nucleated cell counts were estimated from reference gene primer amplification. Sequenced by immunoSEQ multiplex PCR; TCRdb stores in-frame clones only, minus some. D and trimming come from the DNA, and the V and J calls and clone size come from that table. The data hold over 150,000 clones, with roughly four fifths observed a single time. This clone was observed a few times. The sequencing input was peripheral blood. V usage is TRBV9 and J usage is TRBJ1-2; maybe TRBD1 (6 bases). The clonotype was recovered from a woman between 55 and 75 years old with acute or convalescent COVID-19. CDR3 in DNA: TGTGCCAGCAGCGGTATAACCAGACAGGCTGCCAACTATGGCTACACCTTC. Translation gives CASSGITRQAANYGYTF.